This is a list of T cell receptor beta chains from one sample in a study of blood T cell repertoires in COVID-19. TCRdb's copy holds only in-frame clones and misses some; the assay was immunoSEQ multiplex PCR. The sample yields about 47,000 clones, 84% seen once. Sequences were obtained from peripheral blood. The receptors shown here come from a man in his 60s with acute or convalescent COVID-19. CDR3s include the opening cysteine and the closing phenylalanine or tryptophan.

j_call,v_call,cdr3_aa
TRBJ2-1,TRBV4-1,CASSQDVGGGSYNEQFF
TRBJ2-3,TRBV2,CASSSGGRSTDTQYF
TRBJ1-5,TRBV19,CASSGTFGNQPQHF
TRBJ1-2,TRBV27,CASSPGASYGYTF
TRBJ1-5,TRBV12-2,CASRFRVGACQPQHF
TRBJ2-1,TRBV9,CASSVIPSGGANEQFF
TRBJ1-1,TRBV5-1,CASSLQGNTEAFF
TRBJ1-5,TRBV5-1,CASSLGGGDQPQHF
TRBJ1-1,TRBV19,CASRTGGGTEAFF
TRBJ1-6,TRBV6-6,CASSYSTVYSPLHF
TRBJ1-5,TRBV2,CASSRLGEGRNQPQHF
TRBJ1-5,TRBV2,CASSGPGQGAGQPQHF
TRBJ1-1,TRBV6-2/TRBV6-3,CASSATQGYAFF
TRBJ2-7,TRBV5-1,CASSLNPPDTSYEQYF
TRBJ1-4,TRBV7-2,CASSSRGGTNEKLFF
TRBJ1-2,TRBV10-3,CAISDPRLSGGYTF
TRBJ1-1,TRBV7-2,CASSRTGFTEAFF
TRBJ1-2,TRBV6-5,CASTRMTEYYGYTF
TRBJ2-1,TRBV5-1,CASSPRWEFGNEQFF
TRBJ1-2,TRBV7-2,CASSLAPGQGNYGYTF
TRBJ1-5,TRBV6-4,CASSETGGANQPQHF
TRBJ2-3,TRBV7-7,CASSLGRRGAPDTQYF
TRBJ2-1,TRBV5-4,CASSLKSGGITGYNEQFF
TRBJ2-1,TRBV6-5,CASRQQGSSYNEQFF
TRBJ2-1,TRBV18,CASSPPGTSVYNEQFF
TRBJ2-3,TRBV3-1/TRBV3-2,CASAGTSDTQYF
TRBJ2-2,TRBV24-1,CATSDSGQGYIGELFF
TRBJ2-1,TRBV15,CATSGGVISSYNEQFF
TRBJ2-3,TRBV11-3,CASSLVFGSTQYF
TRBJ2-7,TRBV7-7,CASSLGQGYYYEQYF
TRBJ2-1,TRBV4-3,CASSQDLGLAGSNEQFF
TRBJ1-2,TRBV2,CASSEIRGRDGYTF
TRBJ1-1,TRBV4-1,CASSQRDRNTEAFF
TRBJ2-1,TRBV6-5,CASRDWTGANEQFF
TRBJ2-1,TRBV19,CASTEESGAYNEQFF
TRBJ1-1,TRBV19,CASGQTSYTEAFF
TRBJ1-5,TRBV10-2,CASSDGSHSNQPQHF
TRBJ1-2,TRBV19,CASTGTGGHGYTF
TRBJ1-6,TRBV5-5,CASSLTGDSPLHF
TRBJ2-2,TRBV4-1,CASSQPPAGGAGELFF
TRBJ1-5,TRBV6-5,CASSRSYRGGQPQHF
TRBJ1-4,TRBV6-5,CASSYSAATEKLFF
TRBJ1-3,TRBV19,CASSFKSSGNTIYF
TRBJ2-3,TRBV11-2,CASSLESRGPDTQYF
TRBJ2-2,TRBV10-3,CAISTLKGGTGELFF
TRBJ1-1,TRBV2,CASSGSLRDRDLLARDTEAFF
TRBJ1-4,TRBV9,CASQGGGDEKLFF
TRBJ2-1,TRBV28,CASSSSTVSSYNEQFF
TRBJ1-6,TRBV6-5,CASSRDRRSPLHF
TRBJ2-5,TRBV6-2/TRBV6-3,CASSYSPGQGRETQYF
TRBJ2-2,TRBV12-3/TRBV12-4,CASRLSGTGELFF
TRBJ1-1,TRBV6-5,CASSYSFSAGTEAFF
TRBJ1-2,TRBV4-2,CASSQDWDSNYGYTF
TRBJ1-2,TRBV19,CASSTPTTGGNGYTF
TRBJ2-5,TRBV2,CASNPTSGGALGETQYF
TRBJ2-7,TRBV27,CASSLSQGTLSYEQYF
TRBJ1-1,TRBV5-1,CASSLTGPMNTEAFF
TRBJ1-3,TRBV7-9,CASRSDSSGNTIYF
TRBJ1-6,TRBV30,CAWGRVGNSPLHF